These 21 T cell receptor beta chains were sequenced from one sample in a study of T cells in Graves' hyperthyroidism and ophthalmopathy. Amplification of TCR beta CDR3 regions used RNA as the template. With the HTBI primer set, the TCR CDR3 went through a first round of RT-PCR. TCRdb redid the calling of the multiplex PCR reads with MiXCR, one entry per CDR3 protein. Among about half a million distinct CDR3 sequences listed, around a fifth were seen once. The sequencing sample was made of blood. The receptors were gathered from a woman in her seventies with Graves' ophthalmopathy.

The J gene is TRBJ2-1, the V gene TRBV25-1; 7 positions agree with TRBD1. Germline trimming cut 5 bases from V and 10 bases from J; bases unmatched to any gene: 8. The germline gives CDR1 MGHDK, CDR2 SYGVNS. CDR3 length: 13 amino acids. In DNA form, the CDR3 reads TGTGCCAGCAGTAAGCCAGGGGGTGGCGAGCAGTTCTTC. Its protein product is CASSKPGGGEQFF.

There are many counts of this clonotype. V is TRBV6-1 and J is TRBJ1-5; a weak D match, TRBD1 (5 bases). Germline V gene lookup returns CDR1 MNHNS and CDR2 SASEGT. The germline V and J ends were trimmed by 7 bases and 3 bases, with 7 bases remaining between them. The CDR3 has 12 amino acids. The CDR3 bases are TGTGCCAGCACAGGGATCAATCAGCCCCAGCATTTT. Its translation: CASTGINQPQHF.

The chain links TRBV14 to TRBJ2-5, with D possibly matching TRBD1 (5 bases). Germline CDR1 reads SGHDN; CDR2 reads FVKESK. The length of the CDR3 is 18 residues. V was shortened by 2 bases and J by 1 base, with 20 bases between the two germline ends. CDR3 residues: CASSQTGRAGNIQETQYF. CDR3 nucleotides: TGTGCCAGCAGCCAAACTGGTAGGGCAGGGAACATCCAAGAGACCCAGTACTTC.

This clonotype was counted a few times. The chain uses TRBV19 and TRBJ2-2; weak D call: TRBD2 (6 bases). Looked up from germline, CDR1 is LNHDA and CDR2 is SQIVND (reference sequence). This CDR3 is built from 14 residues. V shed 11 bases and J shed 3 bases, with 16 bases lying between them. CDR3 protein: CAATAKRDTGELFF. The CDR3 DNA reads TGTGCCGCTACGGCGAAGCGGGACACCGGGGAGCTGTTTTTT.

This clonotype has ten or more counts. CDR3 loop: CASSEMQGGQETQYF. The CDR3 DNA reads as TGTGCCAGCAGCGAAATGCAGGGGGGCCAAGAGACCCAGTACTTC. The chain combines TRBV12-3 or TRBV12-4 with TRBJ2-5, with a possible D match to TRBD1 (7 bases). The germline V and J ends were trimmed by 6 bases and 1 base, with 15 bases remaining between them. The CDR3 runs to 15 residues.

This clonotype showed up many times. This sequence joins TRBV7-8 and TRBJ1-6; the D is unclear. Between the trimmed V and J ends, which lost 1 base and 8 bases, there was a span of 3 bases. The CDR3 extends over 12 amino acids. Germline V gene data show CDR1 as SGHVS and CDR2 as FQNEAQ. The CDR3 reads CASSLVYSPLHF. The DNA for the CDR3 is TGTGCCAGCAGCTTAGTATATTCACCCCTCCACTTT.

This clonotype turned up a few times. This could be a read error, since a much larger clone is one nucleotide away. J is TRBJ1-1 and V is TRBV12-3 or TRBV12-4; no definite D call. The CDR3 is 14 residues long. The ends were cut back, 7 bases at V and 1 base at J, with 13 bases in the middle. In DNA form, the CDR3 reads TGTGCCAGCACCACCCTACGGGGGAACACTGAAGCTTTCTTT. Translation gives CASTTLRGNTEAFF.

This clonotype was observed a handful of times. One base away lies a much larger clone, so this may be a sequencing read error. The chain carries TRBV2 and TRBJ2-1; D is uncertain. Germline CDR1 is SNHLY and CDR2 is FYNNEI. CDR3 length: 14 residues. V was shortened by 4 bases and J by 2 bases, with 9 bases between the two germline ends. This CDR3 reads CASSGADPYNEQFF. The DNA for the CDR3 is TGTGCCAGCAGTGGGGCAGATCCCTACAATGAGCAGTTCTTC.

This clonotype has more than one count but fewer than ten. CDR3 coding DNA: TGCAGTGCTAGAGTCTCGGGGACCCACGGGACCCAGTACTTC. The encoded protein is CSARVSGTHGTQYF. This sequence joins TRBV20-1 and TRBJ2-5; possibly TRBD1 or TRBD2 for D (5 bases each). The V end was cut by 1 base, the J end by 7 bases, with 16 bases between. The CDR3 has 14 residues. CDR1 and CDR2 (germline): DFQATT, SNEGSKA (reference sequence).

This clonotype was detected only a few times. This chain uses TRBV28 with TRBJ2-3; TRBD1 agrees at 8 bases. The CDR3 runs to 15 residues. The V gene's germline CDR1 is MDHEN and CDR2 SYDVKM. Trimming took 8 bases from V and 2 from J; bases not matched to a gene: 9. CDR3 sequence reads: CASLSQGAPTDTQYF. The CDR3, as DNA: TGTGCCAGCCTATCCCAGGGGGCCCCCACAGATACGCAGTATTTT.

The chain joins TRBV25-1 to TRBJ2-2, with TRBD2 identical over 7 bases. The CDR3 has 19 residues. Germline-derived CDR1 and CDR2 are MGHDK and SYGVNS. Losses at the gene ends were 4 bases for V and 4 bases for J; bases not matched to a gene: 18. Here the CDR3 reads CASSAGLENGGAATGELFF. For the CDR3, the DNA is TGTGCCAGCAGTGCAGGACTAGAGAATGGGGGAGCTGCCACCGGGGAGCTGTTTTTT.

This clonotype showed up many times. The chain recombines TRBV12-5 with TRBJ2-7; 8 bases are shared with TRBD2. Germline CDR1 LGHNT, CDR2 FRNRAP. V dropped 2 bases and J dropped 3; count of bases not matched to a gene: 9. The CDR3 sequence is 16 residues long. The CDR3, as DNA: TGTGCTAGTGGTTTGTCCCCAACTAGCGGAAGCTACGAGCAGTACTTC. It encodes CASGLSPTSGSYEQYF.

This clonotype was seen many times. This sequence joins TRBV29-1 and TRBJ1-1; D uncertain. CDR1 is SQVTM and CDR2 is ANQGSEA in the germline V gene. With 1 base removed from V and 0 bases from J, the gap between germline ends came to 3 bases. CDR3 length: 12 residues. CDR3 DNA: TGCAGCGTTGAAGTGGTGAACACTGAAGCTTTCTTT. Its protein product is CSVEVVNTEAFF.

The chain is built from TRBV6-1 and TRBJ1-1; perhaps TRBD1 as D (6 bases). The germline V gene has CDR1 MNHNS and CDR2 SASEGT. The length of the CDR3 is 11 residues. Trimming left V 10 bases short and J 6 bases short, with 12 bases between. The DNA of the CDR3 is TGTGCCACCACAGGGTATTCTGAAGCTTTCTTT. Translated: CATTGYSEAFF.

This clonotype has more than one count but fewer than ten. V usage is TRBV12-3 or TRBV12-4 and J usage is TRBJ1-6, with 7 positions matching TRBD1. This CDR3 is 16 amino acids long. V shed 0 bases, J shed 10 bases, and the junction held 9 bases outside the gene matches. The CDR3 DNA reads TGTGCCAGCAGTTTAGCGGGGGGCAGGGGGAACTCACCCCTCCACTTT. Amino acids: CASSLAGGRGNSPLHF.

The chain joins TRBV6-5 to TRBJ1-6, with a weak D call TRBD1 (5 bases). V lost 0 bases to trimming and J lost 1 base, with 10 bases between them. The CDR3 runs to 17 residues. The V gene's germline CDR1 is MNHEY and CDR2 SVGAGI. CDR3 coding DNA: TGTGCCAGCAGTTACTCGGGTCGGGGGTCCTATAATTCACCCCTCCACTTT. This gives the protein CASSYSGRGSYNSPLHF.

This clonotype was observed a few times. The CDR3 DNA reads as TGTGCCACCAACGACAGGGGAGTAGGGGAGCTGTTTTTT. This gives the protein CATNDRGVGELFF. This chain connects TRBV24-1 to TRBJ2-2; TRBD1 matches at 8 bases. Germline values: CDR1 KGHDR, CDR2 SFDVKD. CDR3 length: 13 amino acids. Trimming removed 8 bases from V and 8 bases from J; junction bases left unmatched: 6.

V gene TRBV7-9 combines with J gene TRBJ2-6, with TRBD1 identical over 11 bases. This CDR3 is 18 amino acids long. V lost 5 bases, J lost 1 base, and 7 bases stayed unmatched. The germline gives CDR1 SEHNR, CDR2 FQNEAQ (reference sequence). The CDR3 sequence: CASSPRDRGKSGANVLTF. CDR3 nucleotide sequence: TGTGCCAGCAGCCCGAGGGACAGGGGGAAGTCTGGGGCCAACGTCCTGACTTTC. The whole variable domain, remainder taken from reference TRBV7-9 and TRBJ2-6, is DTGVSQNPRHKITKRGQNVTFRCDPISEHNRLYWYRQTLGQGPEFLTYFQNEAQLEKSRLLSDRFSAERPKGSFSTLEIQRTEQGDSAMYLCASSPRDRGKSGANVLTFGAGSRLTVL.

This clonotype was detected many times. This rearrangement joins TRBV7-9 to TRBJ2-7; possible D gene TRBD2, 6 bases. This CDR3 is built from 13 residues. Trimming pared 5 bases from V and 4 bases from J, leaving 12 bases between. Germline V gene sequence: CDR1 SEHNR, CDR2 FQNEAQ (reference sequence). The CDR3 region has the DNA TGTGCCAGCAGCCACTCTGGGGGGTACGAGCAGTACTTC. Translated, it gives CASSHSGGYEQYF.

The chain combines TRBV20-1 with TRBJ2-1, with 8 bases identical to TRBD2. In germline, CDR1 is DFQATT, CDR2 SNEGSKA (reference sequence). There are 19 residues in the CDR3. The V gene end was trimmed by 2 bases and the J gene end by 8 bases; junction bases not matched to a gene: 23. The CDR3 DNA follows: TGCAGTGCTAGACGTCACTCCCGGGGGGGGGTTGGCGGGAGTGATGAGCAGTTCTTC. Translated, it gives CSARRHSRGGVGGSDEQFF.

This clonotype was seen ten or more times. V and J are TRBV7-3 and TRBJ1-2; a possible D gene is TRBD1 (5 bases). V dropped 5 bases and J dropped 2 bases, with 12 bases sitting between them. This CDR3 comprises 14 residues. CDR1 is SGHTA, CDR2 FQGTGA, per germline. The CDR3 reads CASSPGRGNYGYTF. DNA of the CDR3: TGTGCCAGCAGCCCCGGGCGGGGGAACTATGGCTACACCTTC.